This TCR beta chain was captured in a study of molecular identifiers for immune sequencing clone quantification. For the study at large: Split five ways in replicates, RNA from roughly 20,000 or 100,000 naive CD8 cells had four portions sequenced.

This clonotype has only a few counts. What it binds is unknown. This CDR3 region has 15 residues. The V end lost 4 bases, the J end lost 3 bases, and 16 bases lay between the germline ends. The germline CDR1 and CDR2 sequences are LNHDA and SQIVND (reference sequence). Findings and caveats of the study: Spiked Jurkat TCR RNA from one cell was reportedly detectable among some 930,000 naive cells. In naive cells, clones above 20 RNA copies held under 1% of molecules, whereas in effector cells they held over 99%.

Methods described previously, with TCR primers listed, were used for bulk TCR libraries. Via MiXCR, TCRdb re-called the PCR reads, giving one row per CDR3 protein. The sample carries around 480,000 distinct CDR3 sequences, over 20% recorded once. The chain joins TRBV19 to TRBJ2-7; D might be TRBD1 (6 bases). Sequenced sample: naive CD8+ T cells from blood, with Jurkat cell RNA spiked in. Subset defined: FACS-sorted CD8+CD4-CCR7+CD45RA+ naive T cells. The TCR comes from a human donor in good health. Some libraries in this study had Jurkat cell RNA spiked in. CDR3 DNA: TGTGCCAGTAGTAAGCGACAGGATAAAGACTACGAGCAGTACTTC. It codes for CASSKRQDKDYEQYF.